This is a list of T cell receptor beta chains from one sample in a study of T-cell reconstitution after alpha-beta-depleted transplantation in children. TCRdb itself ran the PCR reads through MiXCR, one entry per CDR3 protein. The sample yields approximately 17,000 distinct CDR3 sequences, roughly 8% seen once. The material sequenced was PBMCs, mostly from graft donor cells, taken 60 days after TCRalphabeta/CD19-depleted stem cell transplant. The receptors stem from a boy under two years old who had a stem cell transplant for Wiskott-Aldrich syndrome, so the T cells may come from the graft donor. CDR3s include the opening cysteine and the closing phenylalanine or tryptophan. A D gene is named only where the DNA matches it firmly. Rows may omit the clone size; those that give it use once, few, many or a size class.

CDR3	DNA	V	D	J	size
CSAIPGVGYGYTF	TGCAGTGCTATCCCCGGGGTAGGCTATGGCTACACCTTC	TRBV20-1	-	TRBJ1-2	many
CSAIGTSGYNEQFF	TGCAGTGCTATAGGGACTAGCGGATACAATGAGCAGTTCTTC	TRBV20-1	TRBD2	TRBJ2-1	-
CSASLTSGRAGSYNEQFF	TGCAGTGCTAGTTTAACTAGCGGGAGGGCCGGGTCCTACAATGAGCAGTTCTTC	TRBV20-1	TRBD2	TRBJ2-1	many
CASSPTGGISGYTF	TGTGCCAGCAGCCCCACCGGGGGTATCTCTGGCTACACCTTC	TRBV7-9	-	TRBJ1-2	-
CSAQGARGNTIYF	TGCAGCGCTCAGGGGGCAAGGGGAAACACCATATATTTT	TRBV29-1	TRBD1	TRBJ1-3	many
CASSYWTLYNSPLHF	TGTGCCAGCAGTTACTGGACACTTTATAATTCACCCCTCCACTTT	TRBV6-5	-	TRBJ1-6	medium-sized
CASSGRGQQNTEAFF	TGCGCCAGCAGCGGCCGCGGACAGCAGAACACTGAAGCTTTCTTT	TRBV5-1	-	TRBJ1-1	many
CSARDPRQGPDRELFF	TGCAGTGCTAGAGATCCACGACAGGGGCCCGACCGGGAGCTGTTTTTT	TRBV20-1	TRBD1	TRBJ2-2	many
CSVRSDSNQPQHF	TGCAGCGTCCGATCAGATAGCAATCAGCCCCAGCATTTT	TRBV29-1	-	TRBJ1-5	medium-sized
CASSADRGTEAFF	TGTGCCAGCAGTGCCGATAGGGGCACTGAAGCTTTCTTT	TRBV2	-	TRBJ1-1	many
CASSPLSHTVMNTEAFF	TGTGCCAGCAGTCCCCTCTCACACACTGTCATGAACACTGAAGCTTTCTTT	TRBV12-3/TRBV12-4	-	TRBJ1-1	few
CAISVLGDSTSSYNEQFF	TGTGCCATCAGTGTCCTCGGGGACAGCACTAGCTCCTACAATGAGCAGTTCTTC	TRBV10-3	TRBD1	TRBJ2-1	-
CASSTTSGGSRQTQYF	TGTGCCAGCAGTACGACTAGCGGCGGTAGCCGTCAGACCCAGTACTTC	TRBV6-2/TRBV6-3	TRBD2	TRBJ2-5	many
CAWSTLAGSVYNEQFF	TGTGCCTGGAGCACACTAGCGGGATCCGTTTACAATGAGCAGTTCTTC	TRBV30	TRBD2	TRBJ2-1	few
CASSHASGYNEQFF	TGTGCCAGCAGCCACGCTAGCGGTTACAATGAGCAGTTCTTC	TRBV7-9	TRBD2	TRBJ2-1	many